This TCR beta chain was recovered during a study of beta chain features in type 1 diabetes. Trimming took 9 bases from V and 7 from J; bases not matched to a gene: 6. Looked up from germline, CDR1 is SGHAT and CDR2 is FQNNGV. This CDR3 has 12 amino acids. As to this clone: What it binds is unknown.

Reverse transcription of all isolated RNA meant that expressed TCRB transcripts were sequenced. Using immunoSEQ multiplex PCR, the repertoire was profiled, and TCRdb retains in-frame clones only, with some absent. The sample lists roughly 450,000 clones; approximately 14% were seen once. Study-level results: Diminished insertions and augmented deletions at VDJ junctions characterized type 1 diabetes patients.

This clonotype originated in a man aged 30 to 45 in good health. Sequenced input: naive CD4+ T cells from blood. V gene TRBV11-2 combines with J gene TRBJ2-1; 7 positions agree with TRBD1. CDR3 bases: TGTGCCAGTTTAGGGGGCAATAATGAGCAGTTCTTC. This gives the protein CASLGGNNEQFF.